The 14 T cell receptor beta chains listed next were all sequenced from one sample in a study of shared clonotypes between healthy human individuals. The protocol was immunoSEQ multiplex PCR, while the TCRdb copy is restricted to in-frame clones and leaves out a portion. In the table there are 520,000 or so clones, around 79% of which are singletons. The sequenced sample was PBMCs. Receptors were obtained from a woman aged 40 to 50 in good health. Some clones in this sample may be carry-over from other donors' samples.

This clone was observed a single time. The V gene is TRBV27, the J gene TRBJ1-2; D is undetermined. Deletions cut 3 bases from V and 3 bases from J, with 8 bases between. CDR1 MNHEY and CDR2 SMNVEV come from the germline V gene (reference sequence). The CDR3 loop spans 13 amino acids. The chain's CDR3 is CASSFSGDYGYTF. The DNA of the CDR3 is TGTGCCAGCAGTTTTAGCGGGGACTATGGCTACACCTTC.

The V gene is TRBV2, the J gene TRBJ1-5; D gene unclear. Germline V gene sequence: CDR1 SNHLY, CDR2 FYNNEI. This CDR3 is built from 14 residues. V lost 6 bases to trimming and J lost 2 bases, with 11 bases between them. CDR3 region: CASSTFRGNQPQHF. The CDR3 bases are TGTGCCAGCAGCACATTTAGAGGCAATCAGCCCCAGCATTTT. Drawing the rest from reference TRBV2 and TRBJ1-5, the complete variable domain is EPEVTQTPSHQVTQMGQEVILRCVPISNHLYFYWYRQILGQKVEFLVSFYNNEISEKSEIFDDQFSVERPDGSNFTLKIRSTKLEDSAMYFCASSTFRGNQPQHFGDGTRLSIL.

The genes are TRBV6-5 and TRBJ2-5; a possible D gene is TRBD1 (5 bases). The DNA end lines up better with TRBJ2-7; the J call may be wrong. The CDR3 is 14 amino acids. Germline loops: CDR1 MNHEY, CDR2 SVGAGI. CDR3: CASSYSRAPYEQYF. The CDR3 nucleotides read TGTGCCAGCAGTTACAGCAGGGCCCCCTACGAGCAGTACTTC.

This rearrangement joins TRBV19 to TRBJ2-4, with D tentatively TRBD1 (5 bases). V was trimmed by 6 bases and J by 0 bases, leaving 18 bases between them. From germline, CDR1 is LNHDA and CDR2 SQIVND (reference sequence). This CDR3 is 17 amino acids long. CDR3: CASSPVDRLVAKNIQYF. The CDR3 DNA is TGTGCCAGTAGCCCGGTCGACAGACTCGTAGCCAAAAACATTCAGTACTTC.

The CDR3 DNA is TGTGCCAGCAGCTTACAGAGCGTTCCGAACACTGAAGCTTTCTTT. This translates into CASSLQSVPNTEAFF. V is TRBV7-2 and J is TRBJ1-1; D not resolved. V was shortened by 2 bases and J by 1 base, with 11 bases between the two germline ends. Germline CDR1 SGHTA, CDR2 FQGNSA. The CDR3 totals 15 residues.

This clone was counted at least ten times. This rearrangement joins TRBV11-2 to TRBJ2-7, with no clear D. V lost 0 bases, J lost 6 bases, and 9 bases lay in between. The CDR3 runs to 13 residues. Germline V gene sequence: CDR1 SGHAT, CDR2 FQNNGV. The CDR3 spells CASSLDWRSEQYF. CDR3 nucleotides: TGTGCCAGCAGCTTAGATTGGAGAAGCGAGCAGTACTTC.

The rearrangement links TRBV7-2 to TRBJ1-1; 8 bases map to TRBD1. V was pared by 6 bases and J by 8 bases, with 8 bases of the junction left unmatched. CDR1 and CDR2 (germline): SGHTA, FQGNSA. There are 13 residues in the CDR3. The CDR3 protein is CASRTRTGKEAFF. DNA for the CDR3: TGTGCCAGCAGAACCAGGACAGGGAAAGAAGCTTTCTTT.

The chain combines TRBV5-1 with TRBJ2-1; weak D call: TRBD1 (5 bases). Germline lookup yields CDR1 SGHRS and CDR2 YFSETQ. The CDR3 contains 18 residues. The V and J ends lost 0 bases and 5 bases respectively, with 21 bases between them. In nucleotides, the CDR3 is TGCGCCAGCAGCTTGGGCCGTGTGTACACAGGACAAGACAATGAGCAGTTCTTC. It yields the protein CASSLGRVYTGQDNEQFF.

In its sample, this clone was seen a few times. V and J are TRBV13 and TRBJ2-3, with a possible D match to TRBD2 (6 bases). Germline values: CDR1 PRHDT, CDR2 FYEKMQ (reference sequence). The CDR3 is made up of 17 amino acids. V lost 1 base and J 2 bases, leaving 16 bases between the germline ends. CDR3 coding DNA: TGTGCCAGCAGCTTAGTGGGGTACGGCGGGAACACAGATACGCAGTATTTT. Its translation is CASSLVGYGGNTDTQYF.

Details on this clone: Likely a read error: the CDR3 ends without its conserved phenylalanine or tryptophan. The genes are TRBV2 and TRBJ1-5; perhaps TRBD1 as D (6 bases). Germline V gives CDR1 SNHLY, CDR2 FYNNEI. Deletions cut 7 bases from V and 11 bases from J, with 12 bases between. The CDR3 contains 11 residues. The CDR3 DNA follows: TGTGCCAGCAAGTCGACAGGCTCCCAGCATCTT. It specifies CASKSTGSQHL.

This clone has a single count. The rearrangement joins TRBV11-3 to TRBJ2-1; TRBD2 agrees at 7 bases. Germline values: CDR1 SGHNT, CDR2 YENEEA. CDR3 length: 13 residues. J gave up 10 bases and V 1 base, and 4 bases lay outside the gene matches. CDR3 residues: CASSLGGGREQFF. CDR3 nucleotide sequence: TGTGCCAGCAGCTTAGGGGGCGGGAGAGAGCAGTTCTTC.

The chain joins TRBV7-3 to TRBJ2-7; TRBD1 is a possible D gene (5 bases). This CDR3 is 14 amino acids long. The germline V gene has CDR1 SGHTA and CDR2 FQGTGA. The V gene lost 6 bases and the J gene lost 6 bases, with 18 bases spanning the gap. The CDR3 DNA is TGTGCCAGCAGATCTACATCAGGGAATGGCGAGCAGTACTTC. As protein: CASRSTSGNGEQYF.

V gene TRBV7-9 combines with J gene TRBJ2-2; no clear D. Trimming stripped 10 bases from V and 3 bases from J, with 3 bases between. CDR3 length equals 10 residues. Germline-derived CDR1 and CDR2 are SEHNR and FQNEAQ (reference sequence). The CDR3 DNA sequence: TGTGCCACCGACACCGGGGAGCTGTTTTTT. It yields the protein CATDTGELFF.

This chain joins TRBV11-2 and TRBJ2-7; a weak D match, TRBD2 (6 bases). CDR1 is SGHAT and CDR2 is FQNNGV in the germline V gene. V lost 0 bases to trimming and J lost 3 bases, with 9 bases between them. The CDR3 totals 14 residues. CDR3 DNA: TGTGCCAGCAGCTTAGATCGGGAGCACTACGAGCAGTACTTC. Translated: CASSLDREHYEQYF.